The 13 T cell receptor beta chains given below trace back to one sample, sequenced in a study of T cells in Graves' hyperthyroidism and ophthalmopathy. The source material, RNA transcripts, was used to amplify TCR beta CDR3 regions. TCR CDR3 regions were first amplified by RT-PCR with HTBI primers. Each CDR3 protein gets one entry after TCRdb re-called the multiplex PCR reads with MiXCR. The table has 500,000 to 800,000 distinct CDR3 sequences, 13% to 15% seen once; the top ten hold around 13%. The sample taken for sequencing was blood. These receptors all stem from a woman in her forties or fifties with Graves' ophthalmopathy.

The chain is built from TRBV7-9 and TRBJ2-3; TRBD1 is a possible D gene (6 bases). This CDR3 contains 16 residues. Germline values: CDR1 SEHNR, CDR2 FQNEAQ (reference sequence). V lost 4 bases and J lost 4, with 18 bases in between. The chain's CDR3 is CASSSSGTLGADTQYF. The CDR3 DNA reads TGTGCCAGCAGCTCCTCCGGGACATTAGGGGCAGATACGCAGTATTTT.

The CDR3 DNA reads as TGTGCCAGTAGGTGGAAATTGAACACTGAAGCTTTCTTT. Protein: CASRWKLNTEAFF. The genes are TRBV19 and TRBJ1-1; D is ambiguous. Trimming took off 6 bases at V and 0 bases at J, with 8 bases between the two ends. The V gene's germline CDR1 is LNHDA and CDR2 SQIVND (reference sequence). This CDR3 spans 13 amino acids.

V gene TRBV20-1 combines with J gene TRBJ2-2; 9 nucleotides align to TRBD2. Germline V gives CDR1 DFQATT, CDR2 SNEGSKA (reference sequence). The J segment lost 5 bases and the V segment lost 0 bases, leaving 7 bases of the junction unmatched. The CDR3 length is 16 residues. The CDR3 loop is CSARDSSGMYTGELFF. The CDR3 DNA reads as TGCAGTGCTAGAGATTCTAGCGGGATGTATACCGGGGAGCTGTTTTTT.

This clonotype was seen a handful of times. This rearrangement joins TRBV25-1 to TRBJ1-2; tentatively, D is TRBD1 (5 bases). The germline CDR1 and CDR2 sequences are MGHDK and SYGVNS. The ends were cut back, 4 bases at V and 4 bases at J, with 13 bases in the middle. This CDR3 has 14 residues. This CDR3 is CASSGPGRFYGYTF. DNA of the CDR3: TGTGCCAGCAGTGGCCCGGGACGGTTCTATGGCTACACCTTC.

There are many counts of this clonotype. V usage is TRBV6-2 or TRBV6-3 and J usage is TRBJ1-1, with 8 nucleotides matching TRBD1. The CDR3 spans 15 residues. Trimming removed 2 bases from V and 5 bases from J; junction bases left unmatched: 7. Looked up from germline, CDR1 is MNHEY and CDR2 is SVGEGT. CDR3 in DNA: TGTGCCAGCAGTTACGACAGGGGTGGAAGAACTGAAGCTTTCTTT. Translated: CASSYDRGGRTEAFF.

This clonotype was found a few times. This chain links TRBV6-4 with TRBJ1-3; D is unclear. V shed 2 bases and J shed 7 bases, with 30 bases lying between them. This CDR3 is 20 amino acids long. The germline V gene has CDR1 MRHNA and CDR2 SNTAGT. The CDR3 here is CASSDAFPIEWTPGWNTIYF. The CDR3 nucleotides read TGTGCCAGCAGTGACGCTTTTCCGATCGAATGGACTCCCGGCTGGAACACCATATATTTT.

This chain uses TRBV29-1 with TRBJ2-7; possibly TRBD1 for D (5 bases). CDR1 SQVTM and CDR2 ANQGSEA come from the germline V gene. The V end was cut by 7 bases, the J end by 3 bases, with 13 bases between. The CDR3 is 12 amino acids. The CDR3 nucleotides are TGCAGCGCCGAGTCAGGGCTCTACGAGCAGTACTTC. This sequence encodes CSAESGLYEQYF.

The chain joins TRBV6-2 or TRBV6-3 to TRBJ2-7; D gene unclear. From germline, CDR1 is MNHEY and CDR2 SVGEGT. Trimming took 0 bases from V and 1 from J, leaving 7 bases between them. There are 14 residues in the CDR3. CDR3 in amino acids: CASSYSSSSYEQYF. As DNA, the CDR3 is TGTGCCAGCAGTTACTCCTCCTCGTCCTACGAGCAGTACTTC.

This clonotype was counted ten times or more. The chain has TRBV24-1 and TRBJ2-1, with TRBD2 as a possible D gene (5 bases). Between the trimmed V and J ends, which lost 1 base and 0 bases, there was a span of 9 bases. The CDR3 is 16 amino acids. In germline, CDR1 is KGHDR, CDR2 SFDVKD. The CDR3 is CATSDFLTSSYNEQFF. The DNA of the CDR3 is TGTGCCACCAGTGATTTTCTAACTAGCTCCTACAATGAGCAGTTCTTC.

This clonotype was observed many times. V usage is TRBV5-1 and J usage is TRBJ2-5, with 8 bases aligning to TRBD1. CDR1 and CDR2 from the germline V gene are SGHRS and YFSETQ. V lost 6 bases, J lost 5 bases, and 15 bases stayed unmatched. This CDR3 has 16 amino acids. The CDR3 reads CASTWDPGGTKETQYF. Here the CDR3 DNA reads TGCGCCAGCACCTGGGACCCAGGGGGCACCAAGGAGACCCAGTACTTC.

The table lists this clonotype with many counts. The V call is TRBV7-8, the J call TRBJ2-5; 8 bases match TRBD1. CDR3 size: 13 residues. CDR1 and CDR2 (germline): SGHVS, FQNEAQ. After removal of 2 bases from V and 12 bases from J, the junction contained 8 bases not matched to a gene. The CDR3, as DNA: TGTGCCAGCAGCTTAAGCCTGACAGGGGACGAGTACTTC. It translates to CASSLSLTGDEYF. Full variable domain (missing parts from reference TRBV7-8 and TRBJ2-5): GAGVSQSPRYKVAKRGQDVALRCDPISGHVSLFWYQQALGQGPEFLTYFQNEAQLDKSGLPSDRFFAERPEGSVSTLKIQRTQQEDSAVYLCASSLSLTGDEYFGPGTRLLVL.

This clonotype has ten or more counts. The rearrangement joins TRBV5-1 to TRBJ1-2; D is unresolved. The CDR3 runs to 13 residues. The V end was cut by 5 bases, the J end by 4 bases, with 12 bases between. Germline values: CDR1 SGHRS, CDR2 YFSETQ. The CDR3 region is CASRGGEFYGYTF. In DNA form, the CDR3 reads TGCGCCAGCAGGGGAGGAGAATTCTATGGCTACACCTTC.

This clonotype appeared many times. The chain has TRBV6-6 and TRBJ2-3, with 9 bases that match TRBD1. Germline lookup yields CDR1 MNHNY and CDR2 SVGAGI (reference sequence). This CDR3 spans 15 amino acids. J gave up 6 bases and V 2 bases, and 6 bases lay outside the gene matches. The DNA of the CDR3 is TGTGCCAGCAGTTACCACAGGGGGCAGGGGGATACGCAGTATTTT. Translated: CASSYHRGQGDTQYF.